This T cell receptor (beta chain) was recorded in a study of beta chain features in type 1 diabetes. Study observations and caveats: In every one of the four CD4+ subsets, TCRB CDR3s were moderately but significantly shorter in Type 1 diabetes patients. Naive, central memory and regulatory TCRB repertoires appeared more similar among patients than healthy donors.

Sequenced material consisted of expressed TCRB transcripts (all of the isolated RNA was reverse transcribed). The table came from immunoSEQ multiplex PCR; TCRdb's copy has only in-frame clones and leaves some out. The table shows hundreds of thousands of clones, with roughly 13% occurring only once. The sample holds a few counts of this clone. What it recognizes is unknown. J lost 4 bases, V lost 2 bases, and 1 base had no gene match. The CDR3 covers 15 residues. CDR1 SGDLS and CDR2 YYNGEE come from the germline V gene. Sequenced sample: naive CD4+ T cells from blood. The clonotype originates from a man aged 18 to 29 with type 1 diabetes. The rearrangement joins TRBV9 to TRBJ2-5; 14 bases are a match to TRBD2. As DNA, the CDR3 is TGTGCCAGCAGCGTCGGACTAGCGGGAGGAGAGACCCAGTACTTC. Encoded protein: CASSVGLAGGETQYF.